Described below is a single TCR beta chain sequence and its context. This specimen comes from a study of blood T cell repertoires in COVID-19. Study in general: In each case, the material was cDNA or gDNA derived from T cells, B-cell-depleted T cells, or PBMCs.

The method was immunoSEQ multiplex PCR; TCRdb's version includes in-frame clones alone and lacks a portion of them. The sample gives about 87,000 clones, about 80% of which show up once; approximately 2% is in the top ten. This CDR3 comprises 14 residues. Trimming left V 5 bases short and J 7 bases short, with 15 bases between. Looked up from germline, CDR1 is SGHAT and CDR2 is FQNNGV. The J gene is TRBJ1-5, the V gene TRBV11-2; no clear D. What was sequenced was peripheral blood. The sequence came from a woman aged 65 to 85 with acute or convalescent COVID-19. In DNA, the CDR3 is TGTGCCAGCAGCAATGGAGGCGACCACCAGCCCCAGCATTTT. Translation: CASSNGGDHQPQHF.